This is a list of T cell receptor beta chains from one sample in a study of identical twins. TCRdb redid the calling of the 5' RACE reads with MiXCR, one entry per CDR3 protein. The table records approximately 280,000 distinct CDR3 sequences, under 9.5% of them present only once. This same sample was also taken into another study, of yellow fever vaccine responses in identical twins.

Material: memory (CD45RO+) T cells sorted from blood. These receptors originate from a woman aged 18-30 years in good health. The conserved cysteine and the conserved F or W are not part of the CDR3 here.

j_call	v_call	cdr3_aa
TRBJ1-6	TRBV10-3	AIKEGVNASPLH
TRBJ2-1	TRBV20-1	SARGSGAGSHNEQF
TRBJ2-7	TRBV27	ASSLKPAHEQY
TRBJ2-3	TRBV19	ASSIEKGFADTQY
TRBJ1-4	TRBV15	ATSSERGTGAEKLF
TRBJ2-1	TRBV6-4	ASSDRGSSSYNEQF
TRBJ2-1	TRBV7-9	ASSLGVASDEQF
TRBJ2-3	TRBV20-1	SASPPTSAITDTQY
TRBJ2-1	TRBV5-1	ASSLTSGRVNEQF
TRBJ2-7	TRBV9	ASSVGVAGVGEQY
TRBJ2-5	TRBV5-1	ASSSNPGQGQETQY
TRBJ2-3	TRBV10-3	AISDYVRKGAAYTDTQY
TRBJ1-4	TRBV5-6	ASSSPGQTDEKLF
TRBJ1-5	TRBV12-3/TRBV12-4	ASSRLLGQGSQPQH
TRBJ1-2	TRBV4-1	ASSQDEWTAGGYT
TRBJ2-2	TRBV3-1	ASSQEDPAGGRTGELF
TRBJ2-7	TRBV4-1	ASSQDLGEWYEQY
TRBJ1-1	TRBV5-5	ASSGDRGGYTEAF
TRBJ2-2	TRBV6-4	ASSDGQGNTGELF
TRBJ2-5	TRBV28	ASSPLTGVGQETQY
TRBJ1-1	TRBV9	ASSPTAMNTEAF
TRBJ2-5	TRBV11-1	ASSLAALAGVPGPETQY
TRBJ2-4	TRBV24-1	ATSDAGVAKNIQY
TRBJ1-5	TRBV6-1	ASSVASQPQH
TRBJ1-2	TRBV5-5	ASSFGRSGYGYT
TRBJ1-6	TRBV15	ATSRGTGTGSSPLH
TRBJ1-2	TRBV10-2	ASRLRGTGDHYGYT
TRBJ1-4	TRBV12-3/TRBV12-4	ASSPPELGPEKLF
TRBJ2-6	TRBV24-1	ATSGQLNSGANVLT
TRBJ2-3	TRBV2	ASRETGVGTDTQY
TRBJ1-2	TRBV15	ATSRETGPTRYGYT
TRBJ2-5	TRBV19	ASSIAGGAETQY
TRBJ1-6	TRBV5-1	ASKGQNNSPLH
TRBJ2-1	TRBV4-2	ASSQGDRDNEQF
TRBJ2-5	TRBV4-1	ASSQDPSGAGETQY
TRBJ2-1	TRBV2	ASSSSGRAYNEQF
TRBJ2-1	TRBV29-1	SVETGLSSYNEQF
TRBJ2-5	TRBV9	ASSVEEETQY
TRBJ2-1	TRBV5-1	ASSLGFGFSYNEQF
TRBJ2-2	TRBV5-1	ASSLTGQNTGELF
TRBJ2-1	TRBV24-1	ATSDISRSSAYNEQF
TRBJ2-7	TRBV5-1	ASSFTGESSYEQY
TRBJ2-1	TRBV25-1	ASSEGTGNEQF
TRBJ1-2	TRBV29-1	SVAGTDGYT
TRBJ2-2	TRBV12-3/TRBV12-4	ASSLGLAGELF
TRBJ2-7	TRBV29-1	SVEWARGRGYEQY
TRBJ2-1	TRBV27	ASSLSGGSSYNEQF
TRBJ2-2	TRBV9	ASSVSGSTSTGELF